This TCR beta chain is drawn from a study of cytomegalovirus exposure and HLA in healthy donors (dated 2017 in TCRdb). About the investigation overall: The roughly 670 repertoires of the first cohort and the roughly 110 validation repertoires were produced on the same platform, according to a later analysis. In addition to the first cohort of roughly 670 subjects, a separate validation cohort of 120 different subjects was used. To predict cytomegalovirus infection status, the study combined high-throughput TCR immunosequencing, statistical association of individual TCRs with disease status, and machine learning. The study aimed to test whether signatures of past pathogen exposure could be identified by cataloging public T cell receptors. What the authors observed across the whole study: Across donors, most TCR sequences were observed very rarely, whereas some public TCRs were present in many individuals. A later analysis lacked HLA typing for the validation cohort, so it scored co-occurrence in that cohort across all 120 repertoires. A later analysis found that TCRs clustered in the first cohort also tended to co-occur in the roughly 110 validation repertoires, with roughly 95% of cluster scores above 0. The authors suggested that the approach could potentially be generalized to other disease states and immunological phenotypes. In the study, around 160 TCR beta chains were listed as associated with cytomegalovirus. A few of the identified cytomegalovirus-associated TCR beta chains were confirmed in vitro to be specific for cytomegalovirus antigens. In both the original and validation cohorts, the classifier was reported to diagnose cytomegalovirus status with high specificity and sensitivity.

Points on this clone: What this receptor recognizes is not known. Per-nucleotide qualities are absent, and no much larger clonotype sits a single base away.

Libraries came from the immunoSEQ multiplex PCR assay. Under the source paper's analysis protocol: To diagnose cytomegalovirus status from the catalog of TCR beta chain sequences, a statistical classification framework was built. The immuneACCESS repertoire file appears here via TCRdb, limited to in-frame rearrangements. These files lack a portion of the clones; in checked studies, under half of the deficit traces to unresolved V genes, and the cause of the others is not known. V, J and clone size are those of that table, while D and trimming were read from the DNA. For this sample there are about 98,000 clones; roughly nine tenths appear just once. Approximately 5.8% of the sample is in the top ten clones. V was cut back by 3 bases and J by 4 bases, leaving a gap of 11 bases between them. The CDR3 measures 13 amino acids from cysteine to phenylalanine. Only CDR3 DNA remains: 39 bases, in frame from the first base. The germline V gene sets CDR1 to SGHDT and CDR2 to YYEEEE.

The donors were included in the validation cohort of over a hundred subjects, a group kept apart from the approximately 700-subject first cohort. The chain is assembled from TRBV5-6 and TRBJ2-7; TRBD2 is perhaps the D gene, given 5 matching bases. Sequenced sample: PBMCs. This clonotype was sampled from a man between 18 and 35 years old in good health and CMV-seropositive. Read as DNA, the sequence is TGTGCCAGCAGCTCCGAATGGGAGTACGAGCAGTACTTC. Translated, this gives CASSSEWEYEQYF.